Presented here are 32 T cell receptor beta chains from one specimen sequenced in a study of cytomegalovirus exposure and HLA in healthy donors. The repertoire was sequenced with immunoSEQ multiplex PCR; TCRdb's copy has only in-frame clones and lacks some. The sample consists of 92,000 or so clones, about 96% of them appearing once. The sequencing input was PBMCs. All receptors derive from a man aged 18 to 29 in good health and CMV-seronegative.

V gene TRBV5-6 combines with J gene TRBJ1-5; weak D call: TRBD1 (5 bases). Germline V gene lookup returns CDR1 SGHDT and CDR2 YYEEEE. This CDR3 is 18 amino acids long. Trimming shortened V by 3 bases and J by 1 base, and 20 bases separated the two germline ends. Written as DNA, the CDR3 is TGTGCCAGCAGCTCCTGGACATCCTGGGAGGGAAGCAATCAGCCCCAGCATTTT. Translation: CASSSWTSWEGSNQPQHF. The full variable domain, its missing parts supplied by reference TRBV5-6 and TRBJ1-5, is DAGVTQSPTHLIKTRGQQVTLRCSPKSGHDTVSWYQQALGQGPQFIFQYYEEEERQRGNFPDRFSGHQFPNYSSELNVNALLLGDSALYLCASSSWTSWEGSNQPQHFGDGTRLSIL.

The J gene is TRBJ2-5, the V gene TRBV6-1; possible D gene TRBD1, 5 bases. The CDR3 covers 15 residues. Trimming left V 3 bases short and J 2 bases short, with 13 bases between. Germline CDR1 MNHNS, CDR2 SASEGT. The CDR3 DNA is TGTGCCAGCAGTGACCCTGGGGCAGATCAAGAGACCCAGTACTTC. Translation: CASSDPGADQETQYF.

V and J are TRBV29-1 and TRBJ2-5; D unresolved. The V gene lost 2 bases and the J gene lost 0 bases, with 13 bases spanning the gap. The V gene's germline CDR1 is SQVTM and CDR2 ANQGSEA. This CDR3 is built from 15 residues. CDR3: CSVETQPLNQETQYF. In DNA, the CDR3 is TGCAGCGTTGAAACACAGCCGCTGAACCAAGAGACCCAGTACTTC.

The J gene is TRBJ2-7, the V gene TRBV27; TRBD2 aligns across 9 bases. With V trimmed by 5 bases and J by 3 bases, 11 bases remained unmatched. Germline lookup yields CDR1 MNHEY and CDR2 SMNVEV (reference sequence). The CDR3 has 16 residues. The DNA of the CDR3 is TGTGCCAGCAGTATCTATGGGCGGGAGGGCCTCTACGAGCAGTACTTC. It is translated as CASSIYGREGLYEQYF.

The rearrangement joins TRBV4-1 to TRBJ2-3, with D perhaps matching TRBD2 (5 bases). Trimming removed 1 base at V and 8 bases at J, with 10 bases between. The CDR3 extends over 13 amino acids. Looked up from germline, CDR1 is MGHRA and CDR2 is YSYEKL. The CDR3 sequence: CASSQVEGSTQYF. DNA for the CDR3: TGCGCCAGCAGCCAAGTTGAGGGCTCTACGCAGTATTTT.

The chain links TRBV19 to TRBJ1-1; no firm D call. CDR3 length: 14 amino acids. Germline V gene data show CDR1 as LNHDA and CDR2 as SQIVND (reference sequence). V gave up 5 bases and J gave up 2 bases, with 12 bases separating them. The CDR3 DNA sequence: TGTGCCAGTAGTGTCCTTCGGGGAAACACTGAAGCTTTCTTT. Translated: CASSVLRGNTEAFF.

V is TRBV10-3 and J is TRBJ1-1; 12 bases are a match to TRBD1. J was trimmed by 3 bases and V by 9 bases; bases with no gene match: 11. Germline loops: CDR1 ENHRY, CDR2 SYGVKD. The CDR3 covers 16 residues. The CDR3 DNA is TGTGCCATGAGAGGGACAGGGGGCGCTTTGGACACTGAAGCTTTCTTT. Its translation: CAMRGTGGALDTEAFF.

The chain links TRBV19 to TRBJ2-3, with D tentatively TRBD2 (5 bases). Trimming removed 2 bases from V and 0 bases from J, with 6 bases in between. The CDR3 sequence is 14 residues long. Germline values: CDR1 LNHDA, CDR2 SQIVND (reference sequence). CDR3 protein: CASSIRTSTDTQYF. For the CDR3, the DNA is TGTGCCAGTAGTATAAGGACTAGCACAGATACGCAGTATTTT.

The gene calls are TRBV28 and TRBJ2-1; D gene ambiguous. The CDR3 has 15 residues. Germline CDR1 MDHEN, CDR2 SYDVKM. V lost 3 bases and J 4 bases, leaving 13 bases between the germline ends. The CDR3 loop reads CASSLWSQDYNEQFF. The CDR3 DNA follows: TGTGCCAGCAGTTTGTGGAGTCAAGATTACAATGAGCAGTTCTTC.

This chain uses TRBV18 with TRBJ2-3, with D perhaps TRBD1 (5 bases). The V gene lost 3 bases and the J gene lost 4 bases, with 23 bases spanning the gap. Germline CDR1 is KGHSH and CDR2 is LQKENI. This CDR3 spans 18 amino acids. The CDR3 protein is CASSPILMMTDLSDTQYF. The CDR3 DNA follows: TGTGCCAGCTCACCCATATTAATGATGACAGACCTTTCAGATACGCAGTATTTT.

The V gene is TRBV28, the J gene TRBJ1-2, with 8 bases lining up with TRBD1. The CDR3 covers 14 residues. V trimming: 1 base; J trimming: 6 bases; junction bases outside the gene matches: 4. Germline V gene lookup returns CDR1 MDHEN and CDR2 SYDVKM. The CDR3 DNA reads as TGTGCCAGCAGTTTATCAGGGGGCGCCCATGGCTACACCTTC. The encoded protein is CASSLSGGAHGYTF.

The V call is TRBV9, the J call TRBJ2-2; D might be TRBD1 (5 bases). Germline assignment: CDR1 SGDLS and CDR2 YYNGEE. The CDR3 loop spans 15 amino acids. The germline V and J ends were trimmed by 3 bases and 2 bases, with 11 bases remaining between them. The CDR3 loop is CASSERTRNTGELFF. DNA of the CDR3: TGTGCCAGCAGCGAGAGGACACGTAACACCGGGGAGCTGTTTTTT. Supplemented by reference TRBV9 and TRBJ2-2, the full variable domain reads DSGVTQTPKHLITATGQRVTLRCSPRSGDLSVYWYQQSLDQGLQFLIQYYNGEERAKGNILERFSAQQFPDLHSELNLSSLELGDSALYFCASSERTRNTGELFFGEGSRLTVL.

This chain connects TRBV10-3 to TRBJ1-2; D gene uncertain. CDR3 size: 12 residues. Germline CDR1 and CDR2: ENHRY and SYGVKD. Trimming stripped 4 bases from V and 8 bases from J, with 11 bases between. The CDR3 coding sequence is TGTGCCATCAGTGGTACACAACAGGGCTACACCTTC. It codes for CAISGTQQGYTF.

V usage is TRBV5-6 and J usage is TRBJ2-3, with 16 bases identical to TRBD2. Germline V gives CDR1 SGHDT, CDR2 YYEEEE. This CDR3 is 16 amino acids long. V dropped 4 bases and J dropped 4; count of bases not matched to a gene: 3. In DNA, the CDR3 is TGTGCCAGCAGCCTGGGACTAGCGGGAGGGCCAGATACGCAGTATTTT. This encodes CASSLGLAGGPDTQYF.

The chain carries TRBV7-9 and TRBJ2-3, with TRBD2 identical over 11 bases. The CDR3 totals 17 residues. Per the germline V gene, CDR1 is SEHNR and CDR2 is FQNEAQ (reference sequence). The ends lost 5 bases at V and 7 bases at J; junction bases unmatched: 14. The CDR3 DNA follows: TGTGCCAGCAGCCCGACTCGACTAGCGGGGTTGGTATATACGCAGTATTTT. Its translation is CASSPTRLAGLVYTQYF.

The chain recombines TRBV18 with TRBJ2-3; 7 nucleotides align to TRBD2. In germline, CDR1 is KGHSH, CDR2 LQKENI. The CDR3 sequence is 16 residues long. J was trimmed by 1 base and V by 3 bases; bases with no gene match: 7. CDR3 loop: CASSPASGGGTDTQYF. CDR3 sequence (DNA): TGTGCCAGCTCACCCGCTAGCGGTGGGGGCACAGATACGCAGTATTTT.

In the case of this clone: Relative to the germline gene, one junction end is altered; a read error may explain this. V usage is TRBV7-7 and J usage is TRBJ2-1; 11 bases fit TRBD2. Germline assignment: CDR1 SSHAT and CDR2 FNYEAQ (reference sequence). CDR3 length: 15 residues. DNA for the CDR3: TGTGCTAGCAGCTCGCTAGCGGGAGGCTACAATGAGCAGTTCTTC. Translation: CASSSLAGGYNEQFF.

This clone was seen once. V is TRBV7-2 and J is TRBJ1-4; 10 bases are shared with TRBD1. Trimming removed 6 bases from V and 8 bases from J; junction bases left unmatched: 9. CDR3 size: 15 residues. The V gene's germline CDR1 is SGHTA and CDR2 FQGNSA. The CDR3 nucleotides are TGTGCCAGCAGTAGACCCGGGACAGGGGAGGAAAAACTGTTTTTT. Its translation: CASSRPGTGEEKLFF.

This chain connects TRBV29-1 to TRBJ2-7, with a tentative D call TRBD1 (5 bases). V lost 6 bases and J 3 bases, leaving 12 bases between the germline ends. The CDR3 spans 12 residues. In germline, CDR1 is SQVTM, CDR2 ANQGSEA. CDR3 sequence (DNA): TGCAGCGTCCAGGGTACGGGCTACGAGCAGTACGTC. It yields the protein CSVQGTGYEQYV.

This chain joins TRBV2 and TRBJ2-3; 8 bases agree with TRBD2. CDR1 is SNHLY and CDR2 is FYNNEI in the germline V gene. CDR3 length equals 14 residues. V lost 8 bases, J lost 3 bases, and 7 bases stayed unmatched. CDR3: CASGLAGTTDTQYF. In DNA, the CDR3 is TGTGCCAGCGGACTAGCAGGGACGACAGATACGCAGTATTTT.

The genes are TRBV7-9 and TRBJ1-2, with D perhaps TRBD1 (6 bases). The V end lost 0 bases, the J end lost 2 bases, and 13 bases lay between the germline ends. The germline gives CDR1 SEHNR, CDR2 FQNEAQ (reference sequence). The CDR3 runs to 16 residues. The chain's CDR3 is CASSLALGQQNYGYTF. The DNA of the CDR3 is TGTGCCAGCAGCTTAGCGTTAGGACAGCAGAACTATGGCTACACCTTC.

In its sample, this clone was seen once. The gene calls are TRBV12-5 and TRBJ2-3; D might be TRBD1 (5 bases). The CDR3 totals 14 residues. Germline V lookup: CDR1 LGHNT, CDR2 FRNRAP. Trimming took 1 base from V and 1 from J, leaving 6 bases between them. The CDR3 coding sequence is TGTGCTAGTGGTTTGGAACAGGGCACAGATACGCAGTATTTT. As protein: CASGLEQGTDTQYF.

The J gene is TRBJ2-2, the V gene TRBV5-1, with TRBD2 identical over 15 bases. Germline CDR1 reads SGHRS; CDR2 reads YFSETQ. With 4 bases clipped from V and 5 bases from J, the junction kept 3 bases outside the gene matches. The CDR3 runs to 16 residues. CDR3 in amino acids: CASSPGLAGGTGELFF. CDR3 sequence (DNA): TGCGCCAGCAGCCCCGGACTAGCGGGAGGGACCGGGGAGCTGTTTTTT.

The genes are TRBV7-2 and TRBJ2-1, with 8 bases that match TRBD1. CDR1 is SGHTA and CDR2 is FQGNSA in the germline V gene. The CDR3 has 18 amino acids. Trimming at V came to 4 bases and at J to 0 bases, leaving 11 bases not matched to a gene. CDR3 in DNA: TGTGCCAGCAGCTCCCGCCGCTCGACAGGGGTCTCCTACAATGAGCAGTTCTTC. Translating it yields CASSSRRSTGVSYNEQFF. The whole variable domain, remainder taken from reference TRBV7-2 and TRBJ2-1, is GAGVSQSPSNKVTEKGKDVELRCDPISGHTALYWYRQSLGQGLEFLIYFQGNSAPDKSGLPSDRFSAERTGGSVSTLTIQRTQQEDSAVYLCASSSRRSTGVSYNEQFFGPGTRLTVL.

The chain couples TRBV6-5 to TRBJ2-1; 10 positions agree with TRBD1. Unmatched junction bases numbered 5, after V lost 5 bases and J lost 4 bases. Germline loops: CDR1 MNHEY, CDR2 SVGAGI. This CDR3 has 15 amino acids. CDR3 bases: TGTGCCAGCAGTCGTCGGGACAGGGGTTACAATGAGCAGTTCTTC. Its translation: CASSRRDRGYNEQFF.

This chain joins TRBV10-3 and TRBJ2-1; TRBD2 matches at 8 bases. V lost 10 bases to trimming and J lost 5 bases; unmatched junction nucleotides: 13. The CDR3 runs 15 residues. In germline, CDR1 is ENHRY, CDR2 SYGVKD. The chain's CDR3 is CATKDRLAYNNEQFF. In DNA form, the CDR3 reads TGTGCCACCAAAGATCGACTAGCGTACAACAATGAGCAGTTCTTC.

J is TRBJ2-3 and V is TRBV13, with 7 bases lining up with TRBD2. The CDR3 length is 18 residues. Germline V lookup: CDR1 PRHDT, CDR2 FYEKMQ (reference sequence). The V gene end was trimmed by 5 bases and the J gene end by 0 bases; junction bases not matched to a gene: 14. The CDR3 reads CASSRTIERDFSTDTQYF. The CDR3 DNA sequence: TGTGCCAGCAGCCGGACGATAGAGCGGGACTTTAGCACAGATACGCAGTATTTT.

This chain links TRBV9 with TRBJ2-3, with TRBD2 as a possible D gene (6 bases). Germline V gene data show CDR1 as SGDLS and CDR2 as YYNGEE. V was clipped by 0 bases and J by 5 bases, with 19 bases between them. This CDR3 has 17 residues. CDR3 sequence: CASSVAGTAKKLDTQYF. The CDR3 nucleotides read TGTGCCAGCAGCGTAGCAGGGACTGCGAAAAAGCTAGATACGCAGTATTTT.

This clone was recorded once. This chain joins TRBV5-1 and TRBJ2-6; 9 bases match TRBD1. Germline trimming cut 4 bases from V and 11 bases from J; bases unmatched to any gene: 16. This CDR3 spans 17 amino acids. The germline V gene encodes CDR1 SGHRS and CDR2 YFSETQ. The CDR3 region is CASSPQGQGLGTHVLTF. In DNA form, the CDR3 reads TGCGCCAGCAGCCCCCAGGGACAGGGTCTGGGGACCCACGTCCTGACTTTC.

V gene TRBV9 combines with J gene TRBJ2-1; 9 bases map to TRBD2. The germline V gene encodes CDR1 SGDLS and CDR2 YYNGEE. J gave up 4 bases and V 7 bases, and 3 bases lay outside the gene matches. The CDR3 has 13 residues. This CDR3 reads CASGGGGYNEQFF. The CDR3 region has the DNA TGTGCCAGCGGCGGGGGGGGTTACAATGAGCAGTTCTTC.

This chain joins TRBV5-8 and TRBJ1-5, with no clear D. The CDR3 loop spans 11 amino acids. V was pared by 3 bases and J by 6 bases, with 4 bases between. CDR1 and CDR2 from the germline V gene are SGHTS and YDEGEE. The CDR3 DNA reads TGTGCCAGCAGCTACAGTCAGCCCCAGCATTTT. Encoded protein: CASSYSQPQHF.

The V call is TRBV18, the J call TRBJ2-5; 9 nucleotides agree with TRBD2. This CDR3 region has 15 residues. The junction had 9 bases not matched to a gene; V was cut back by 5 bases and J by 5 bases. Germline values: CDR1 KGHSH, CDR2 LQKENI. The CDR3 DNA sequence: TGTGCCAGCTCATCGGCGGGAGGGCCACGGGAGACCCAGTACTTC. Residues: CASSSAGGPRETQYF. The variable domain in full, completed from reference TRBV18 and TRBJ2-5, reads NAGVMQNPRHLVRRRGQEARLRCSPMKGHSHVYWYRQLPEEGLKFMVYLQKENIIDESGMPKERFSAEFPKEGPSILRIQQVVRGDSAAYFCASSSAGGPRETQYFGPGTRLLVL.